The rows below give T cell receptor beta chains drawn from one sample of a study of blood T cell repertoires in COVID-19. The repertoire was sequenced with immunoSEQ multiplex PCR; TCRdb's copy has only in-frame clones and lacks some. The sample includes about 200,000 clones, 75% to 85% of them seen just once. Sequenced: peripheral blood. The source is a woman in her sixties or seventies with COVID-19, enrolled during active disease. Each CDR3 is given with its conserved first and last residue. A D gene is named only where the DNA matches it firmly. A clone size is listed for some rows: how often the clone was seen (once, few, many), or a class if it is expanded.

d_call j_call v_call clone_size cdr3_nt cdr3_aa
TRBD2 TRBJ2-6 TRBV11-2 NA TGTGCCAGCAGCTTAGATTCTAGCGGGGGTCATATCTCCCGGGCCAACGTCCTGACTTTC CASSLDSSGGHISRANVLTF
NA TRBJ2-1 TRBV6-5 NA TGTGCCAGCTTGGCGACGGCAGGTTCCTACAATGAGCAGTTCTTC CASLATAGSYNEQFF
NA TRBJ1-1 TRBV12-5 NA TGTGCTAGTGGTTTTAGCCCGGCCGGGGGGAACACTGAAGCTTTCTTT CASGFSPAGGNTEAFF
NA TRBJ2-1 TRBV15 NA TGTGCCACCAGCAGAGATACGGGTACCTACAATGAGCAGTTCTTC CATSRDTGTYNEQFF
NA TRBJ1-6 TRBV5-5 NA TGTGCCAGCAGCTGGGGCGGCGCGGAGAATTCACCCCTCCACTTT CASSWGGAENSPLHF
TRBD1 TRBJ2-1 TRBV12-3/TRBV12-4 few TGTGCCAGCATTGCGACAGGGTTCGGTGAGCAGTTCTTC CASIATGFGEQFF
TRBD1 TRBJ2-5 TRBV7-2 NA TGTGCCAGCAGCGCTACAGGGGGCCAAGAGACCCAGTACTTC CASSATGGQETQYF
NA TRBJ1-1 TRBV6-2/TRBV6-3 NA TGTGCCAGCAGTATTCTTAAGGGGGACCAAGCTTTCTTT CASSILKGDQAFF
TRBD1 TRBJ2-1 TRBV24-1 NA TGTGCCACCTCCGGGACAGCTTCCCGCCATGAGCAGTTCTTC CATSGTASRHEQFF
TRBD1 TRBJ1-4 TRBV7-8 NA TGTGCCAGCAGCTACACCGGGACAGGGGCCGAAAAACTGTTTTTT CASSYTGTGAEKLFF
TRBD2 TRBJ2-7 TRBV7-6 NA TGTGCCAGCAGCTTAGTTGGCGGGAGCTCCTACGAGCAGTACTTC CASSLVGGSSYEQYF
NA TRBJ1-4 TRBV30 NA TGTGCCTGGAGATTGACAGAGATGGGAAAACTGTTTTTT CAWRLTEMGKLFF
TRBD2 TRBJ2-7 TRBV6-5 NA TGTGCCAGCAGTTACTCGGTAGCGGGAAAGGCAAGCGAGCAGTACTTC CASSYSVAGKASEQYF
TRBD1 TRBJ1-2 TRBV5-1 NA TGCGCCAGCAGCGGGGACAGGGGGGGCTATGGCTACACCTTC CASSGDRGGYGYTF
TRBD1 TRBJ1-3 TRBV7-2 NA TGTGCCAGCAGCGCAGTAGGGACAGGTTATTATGGAAACACCATATATTTT CASSAVGTGYYGNTIYF
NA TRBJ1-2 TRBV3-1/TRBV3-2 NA TGTGCCAGCAGCCAACAGGGGCAGGGCTATGGCTACACCTTC CASSQQGQGYGYTF
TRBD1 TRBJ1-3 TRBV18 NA TGTGCCAGCTCACGATCTGGGACAGGGAGAACTGGAAACACCATATATTTT CASSRSGTGRTGNTIYF
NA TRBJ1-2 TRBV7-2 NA TGTGCCAGCAGCCCCTTCGGACACGCGCAGAACTATGGCTACACCTTC CASSPFGHAQNYGYTF
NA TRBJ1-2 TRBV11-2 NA TGTGCCAGCAGCGCCAACTGGACACCCGATTACTATGGCTACACCTTC CASSANWTPDYYGYTF
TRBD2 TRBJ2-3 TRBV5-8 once TGTGCCAGCAGCTTGGCTAGCGGGAGGGCCATGGATACGCAGTATTTT CASSLASGRAMDTQYF
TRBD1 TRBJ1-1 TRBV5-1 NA TGCGCCAGCCAAGACAGGGGGCAGGAAGACTCTGAAGCTTTCTTT CASQDRGQEDSEAFF
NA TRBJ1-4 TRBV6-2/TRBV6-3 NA TGTGCCAGCACCTACTCGGGACACCCTAATGAAAAACTGTTTTTT CASTYSGHPNEKLFF
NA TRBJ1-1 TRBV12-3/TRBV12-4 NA TGTGCCAGCAGTTTACCAGGGAACACTGAAGCTTTCTTT CASSLPGNTEAFF
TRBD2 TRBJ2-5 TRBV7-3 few TGTGCCAGCAGCTTATTCGGCGTAGCGGGGGAAGAGACCCAGTACTTC CASSLFGVAGEETQYF
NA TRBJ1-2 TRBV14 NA TGTGCCAGCAGCCGCCGACAGGCCCACCAGGCTAACTATGGCTACACCTTC CASSRRQAHQANYGYTF
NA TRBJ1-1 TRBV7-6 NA TGTGCCAGCAGCTTCGACCAAGACAAGAACACTGAAGCTTTCTTT CASSFDQDKNTEAFF
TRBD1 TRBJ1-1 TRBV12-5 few TGTGCTAGTGGTTCGGGACAGATGAACACTGAAGCTTTCTTT CASGSGQMNTEAFF
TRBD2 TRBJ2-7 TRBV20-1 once TGCAGTGCTAGTCAAGGACTAGCGGGATGGAGCTCCTACGAGCAGTACTTC CSASQGLAGWSSYEQYF
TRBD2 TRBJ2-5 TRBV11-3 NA TGTGCCAGCAGCCGAAGGACTAGCGGCCAAGAGACCCAGTACTTC CASSRRTSGQETQYF
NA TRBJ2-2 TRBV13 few TGTGCCAGCAGCTTAGTGGGAGCCGGGGAGCTGTTTTTT CASSLVGAGELFF
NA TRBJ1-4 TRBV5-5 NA TGTGCCAGCAGCTGGGGGGGTGAGGAACTGTTTTTT CASSWGGEELFF
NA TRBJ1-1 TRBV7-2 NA TGTGCCAGCAGCTTACAGCCAGGGAGGACTGAAGCTTTCTTT CASSLQPGRTEAFF
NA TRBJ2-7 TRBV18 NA TGTGCCAGCTCACCCGGCACGGGCGAGCAGTACTTC CASSPGTGEQYF
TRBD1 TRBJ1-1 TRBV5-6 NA TGTGCCAGCAGCTTTGGACAGGGGAGGATCACTGAAGCTTTCTTT CASSFGQGRITEAFF